This TCR beta chain was obtained from a study of blood T cell repertoires in COVID-19. Background on the study: Sites across the United States, Italy and Spain contributed samples from acute and convalescent COVID-19. T cells, B-cell-depleted T cells, or PBMCs provided the cDNA or gDNA that served as material.

Assay: immunoSEQ multiplex PCR; the TCRdb copy retains only in-frame clones and omits some. The table records about 300,000 clones, 80% to 90% of them present only once. CDR3 length: 14 residues. V lost 4 bases, J lost 5 bases, and 15 bases lay in between. Germline values: CDR1 SGHRS, CDR2 YFSETQ. This receptor was taken from a man between 25 and 39 years old who had recovered from COVID-19. The sequenced sample consisted of PBMCs or T cells enriched from blood (not recorded which). J is TRBJ2-5 and V is TRBV5-1; D may be TRBD1 (7 bases). CDR3 nucleotides: TGCGCCAGCAGCGCATGGACAGGAGGGGAGACCCAGTACTTC. It is translated as CASSAWTGGETQYF.